This record concerns one T cell receptor beta chain sequence. In the original analysis: For nucleated cells, counts were estimated from reference gene primer amplification. Method: immunoSEQ multiplex PCR; TCRdb's copy keeps in-frame clones and lacks some. V and J calls and clone size are those listed in that table; D and trimming were worked out from the DNA. The table includes 250,000 to 400,000 clones, approximately 90% detected once. CDR1 is SGHNT and CDR2 is YYREEE in the germline V gene (reference sequence). V was pared by 4 bases and J by 7 bases, with 7 bases of the junction left unmatched. This CDR3 region has 14 residues. The sample is drawn from a study of blood T cell repertoires in COVID-19. Study context: Italy, Spain and the United States were the sources of the convalescent and acute COVID-19 samples.

Followed over time, Seattle patients had been enrolled while infection was active. The sequencing input was peripheral blood. J is TRBJ1-5 and V is TRBV5-4; TRBD1 agrees at 8 bases. The TCR was taken from a young woman with COVID-19, enrolled during active disease. The CDR3 protein is CASSADRGNQPQHF. CDR3 coding DNA: TGTGCCAGCAGCGCCGACAGGGGAAACCAGCCCCAGCATTTT.